The present entry profiles one T cell receptor (beta chain) with its context. Its antigen is unknown. Base-call qualities are not available, and no considerably larger clone is one nucleotide away. CDR1 and CDR2, per the germline V gene (reference sequence), are DFQATT and SNEGSKA. Trimming costs V 1 base and J 4 bases, and their ends lie 8 bases apart. Including cysteine and phenylalanine, the CDR3 has 12 amino acids. Of the read, only the CDR3 DNA is kept; its 36 bases are in frame from base 1. The data were taken from a study of vaccination and CD4 T cells after COVID-19 (dated by TCRdb to between 2021 and 2024). For the wider study: SARS-CoV-2 positivity had been established in the convalescent patients by nasal swab PCR, and mild disease was recorded in several of these patients and severe disease in one. Six males and four females were included in the convalescent cohort, with two Hispanic individuals, seven Caucasians, two Asians and one multiracial person represented. Participants got two doses of the Pfizer-BioNTech BNT162b2 vaccine (n=8) or two doses of the Moderna mRNA-1273 vaccine (n=2). Post-COVID blood samples from convalescent patients were collected a median of around 100 days after diagnosis, with a range of 35 to 161 days. Post-vaccine blood samples were collected a median of approximately eleven weeks after the second vaccine dose, ranging from roughly 13 to 250 days. Culture stimuli were overlapping spike peptide pools from SARS-CoV-2 and from the common cold coronaviruses HCoV-NL63, HCoV-OC43 and HCoV-229E. Control cultures received a CEFX viral epitope pool as the positive control, an HIV-1 Nef peptide pool as the negative control, or no peptide. The spike-specific CD4+ TCR repertoire was compared before and after mRNA vaccination in ten to eleven COVID-19 convalescent patients and a handful of infection-naive healthy vaccine recipients.

Interpreted using the paper, the treatment or condition label stands for: roughly 10-day PBMC culture with coronavirus spike peptide pools or control peptides (ViraFEST assay). The study used the ViraFEST assay, which expanded antigen-specific T cells with peptide pools and then identified expanded clonotypes by TCR sequencing. Positive SARS-CoV-2 PCR tests in the convalescent patients dated from March to December 2020, before Alpha, Beta and Delta variants emerged in the United States. PBMCs were cultured at approximately 2.1 million per well in IMDM supplemented with approximately 5% human AB serum and about 10 IU/ml IL-2, with 10 ug/ml peptide pools added. Half of the culture medium was replaced with fresh IL-2-containing medium on days 3 and 7. CD4+ T cells were isolated after roughly nine days of culture through negative selection using the EasySep CD4+ T cell isolation kit. Ficoll-Paque Plus gradient centrifugation was used to isolate PBMCs from whole blood, and the isolated PBMCs were then either used fresh or cryopreserved at -140C. Each culture condition was generally run in triplicate wells.

What the research found in general, with its limitations: The median number of SARS-CoV-2-reactive clonotypes rose from about 23 after infection to some 37 after vaccination, but the change was not significant. In convalescent patients, a median around 90% of post-vaccine SARS-CoV-2-reactive clones were detected only after vaccination, suggesting vaccine-specific priming. Only a relatively small number of convalescent patients were included in the study, and early timepoints following natural infection were not analyzed. Nearly all vaccine-specific clones in convalescent patients (304 of 307) were mono-reactive for SARS-CoV-2 spike rather than cross-reactive with common cold coronaviruses.

The library relied on PCR. TCR sequencing of DNA from cultured CD4+ T cells used the Oncomine TCR Beta short-read assay at the Johns Hopkins FTIC core. The QIAamp micro DNA kit was used to extract genomic DNA from the cultured CD4+ T cells. Oncomine TCR Beta libraries made from cultured CD4+ T cells were pooled using unique dual indexes and sequenced on an Illumina iSeq 100. Turning to the authors' computational methods: Non-productive sequences were filtered out, and CDR3s that did not start with C, did not end with F or W, or were shorter than 7 amino acids were discarded. The MANAFEST web application identified antigen-specific clonotypes by comparing peptide-stimulated wells against reference wells and other culture wells. To be called positive, a clone needed an FDR below 0.05, an odds ratio above 5, and a productive frequency above 0.1% in at least two of three replicate wells. A clonotype counted as cross-reactive if it showed significant expansion both in the SARS-CoV-2 spike wells and in at least one common cold coronavirus spike condition. CDR3 homology was assessed with Levenshtein distances (stringdist) and unrooted phylogenetic trees (ape) in R version 3.6.1. TCRdb reworked the public reads: Q25 trimming with fastp, MiXCR clone assembly, productive beta chains retained. Each CDR3 protein gets just one entry, which takes the most common genes and DNA from the rows behind it. What appears here as the V and J calls and clone size reflects TCRdb's work, not the paper's. Across this sample there are around 6,400 distinct CDR3 sequences, with about 75% seen only once. The ten top clones hold approximately 18% of the sample.

The sequence came from a human donor who had recovered from COVID-19. This chain joins TRBV20-1 to TRBJ2-7; too little of a D gene remains to name it. The sequenced sample was CD4+ T cells from blood, cultured in vitro. The bases read TGCAGTGCTAGAGCTCCCAGTTACGAGCAGTACTTC. Translated, it reads CSARAPSYEQYF.